This T cell receptor (beta chain) is from a study of blood T cell repertoires in COVID-19. Study-wide background: COVID-19 samples, acute and convalescent, were from the United States, Italy and Spain. The analysed material was cDNA or gDNA that came from T cells, B-cell-depleted T cells, or PBMCs.

Per the original methods: Nucleated cell number was recorded as an estimate derived from reference gene primer amplification. Assay: immunoSEQ multiplex PCR; the TCRdb copy retains only in-frame clones and omits some. D and trimming come from the DNA, and the V and J calls and clone size come from that table. The table has some 70,000 clones, 75% to 90% seen once. This receptor was identified in a woman of 80 years or more with active COVID-19. The sequencing sample was made of peripheral blood.

DNA of the CDR3: TGTGCCAGCAGCCAATTTGGACAGGGAGCCGGGGAGCTGTTTTTT. As protein: CASSQFGQGAGELFF. The chain joins TRBV16 to TRBJ2-2; the match to TRBD1 covers 8 bases. Germline V CDR1 and CDR2: KGHSY, FQNENV. Trimming cost V 1 base and J 6 bases; bases outside gene matches: 4. The CDR3 length is 15 residues.